This T cell receptor beta chain appears in the sequencing data of a study of blood T cell repertoires in COVID-19. V shed 3 bases and J shed 3 bases, with 14 bases lying between them. The germline V gene has CDR1 MNHEY and CDR2 SVGEGT. The length of the CDR3 is 15 residues. Profiled with immunoSEQ multiplex PCR; TCRdb holds only in-frame clones, not every one. The table has roughly 130,000 clones, 90% seen once. The sequence was collected from a man in his 60s with COVID-19, enrolled during active disease. The J gene is TRBJ1-1, the V gene TRBV6-2 or TRBV6-3; the D is unclear. Input material: peripheral blood. The CDR3 DNA reads TGTGCCAGCAGTTATAACGGCGGGGATGACACTGAAGCTTTCTTT. Residues: CASSYNGGDDTEAFF.